This entry lists 27 T cell receptor beta chains sequenced from one sample in a study of T-cell reconstitution after alpha-beta-depleted transplantation in children. The study's findings and limits: At one year after transplant, newly produced T cells mostly accounted for T-cell counts and diversity.

Antigens for these TCRs are unknown. Construction of the TCRbeta library involved unique molecular identifiers. TCRdb passed the PCR reads through MiXCR, listing each CDR3 protein once. The profile shows a few hundred thousand distinct CDR3 sequences, over 7% of them singletons. The sequencing used peripheral blood, collected 360 days after TCRalphabeta/CD19-depleted stem cell transplant. Source of these receptors: a female patient aged 2-15 years who had a stem cell transplant for Fanconi anemia, so the T cells may come from the graft donor.

The sample holds a few counts of this clonotype. V gene TRBV10-3 combines with J gene TRBJ2-5; 8 bases match TRBD2. Germline CDR1 reads ENHRY; CDR2 reads SYGVKD. J was trimmed by 3 bases and V by 4 bases; bases with no gene match: 4. The CDR3 runs to 14 residues. The CDR3, as DNA: TGTGCCATCAGTGGACCGGGACTAGAAGAGACCCAGTACTTC. It codes for CAISGPGLEETQYF.

This clonotype has only a few counts. This sequence joins TRBV7-9 and TRBJ2-7; possibly TRBD1 for D (6 bases). The CDR3 contains 12 residues. V gave up 3 bases and J gave up 7 bases, with 10 bases separating them. Germline values: CDR1 SEHNR, CDR2 FQNEAQ (reference sequence). CDR3 region: CASSFRDTEQYF. CDR3 DNA: TGTGCCAGCAGCTTCCGGGACACGGAGCAGTACTTC.

This clonotype was detected many times. The chain carries TRBV6-1 and TRBJ2-7, with 8 bases lining up with TRBD1. Per the germline V gene, CDR1 is MNHNS and CDR2 is SASEGT. The V and J ends lost 2 bases and 6 bases, in that order; junction bases with no gene match: 12. The CDR3 is 16 residues long. CDR3 sequence reads: CASSESIGQGIGEQYV. The CDR3 DNA reads TGTGCCAGCAGTGAATCGATTGGACAGGGAATCGGCGAGCAGTACGTC.

This clonotype was observed many times. This chain connects TRBV5-1 to TRBJ2-7; TRBD1 agrees at 7 bases. Unmatched junction bases numbered 8, after V lost 3 bases and J lost 5 bases. The CDR3 is made up of 14 amino acids. Germline loops: CDR1 SGHRS, CDR2 YFSETQ. The CDR3 loop reads CASSSGTVLHEQYF. The CDR3 nucleotides read TGCGCCAGCAGCTCCGGGACAGTCCTCCACGAGCAGTACTTC.

With regard to this clonotype: One end of the junction varies from germline; a read error may be responsible. V and J are TRBV27 and TRBJ2-1; D is undetermined. The CDR3 sequence is 12 residues long. Germline loops: CDR1 MNHEY, CDR2 SMNVEV (reference sequence). The DNA for the CDR3 is TGTACCAGCAGCTTACCGGGCAATGAGCAGTTCTTC. This encodes CTSSLPGNEQFF.

This clonotype was observed a handful of times. V gene TRBV30 combines with J gene TRBJ1-1, with a possible D match to TRBD1 (5 bases). V gave up 4 bases and J gave up 11 bases, with 23 bases separating them. CDR1 is GTSNPN and CDR2 is SVGIG in the germline V gene (reference sequence). The CDR3 is 14 amino acids. CDR3 coding DNA: TGTGCCTGGAACGGGGCAGGGCTGAACCAGGAGGCTTTCTTT. It specifies CAWNGAGLNQEAFF.

The table lists this clonotype with a few counts. J is TRBJ2-7 and V is TRBV20-1, with 7 bases matching TRBD2. J gave up 3 bases and V 3 bases, and 5 bases lay outside the gene matches. This CDR3 is built from 13 residues. The germline gives CDR1 DFQATT, CDR2 SNEGSKA (reference sequence). The CDR3 loop reads CSASLGRSYEQYV. As DNA, the CDR3 is TGCAGTGCTAGCCTCGGGAGGAGCTACGAGCAGTACGTC.

Concerning this clonotype: This sequence may be a read error, since a much larger clone differs from it by one base. The missing conserved phenylalanine or tryptophan at the end of this CDR3 makes a read error likely. The chain carries TRBV12-3 or TRBV12-4 and TRBJ1-5; D perhaps matches TRBD1 (5 bases). V lost 7 bases to trimming and J lost 3 bases, with 13 bases between them. The CDR3 length is 14 residues. CDR3 coding DNA: TGTGCCAGCACCTCGGGGGACTTCAATCAGCCCCAGCATTTA. Amino acid sequence: CASTSGDFNQPQHL.

Of note for this clonotype: A read error is possible here, since a much larger clone lies one base away. This rearrangement joins TRBV5-1 to TRBJ2-7, with D perhaps TRBD1 (6 bases). V shed 4 bases and J shed 1 base, with 12 bases lying between them. Germline-derived CDR1 and CDR2 are SGHRS and YFSETQ. The CDR3 is made up of 14 amino acids. The CDR3 DNA reads TGCGCCAGCAGCGGAGTCACAGGGTCCTACGAGCAGTACTTC. It translates to CASSGVTGSYEQYF.

The chain uses TRBV6-2 or TRBV6-3 and TRBJ1-1, with 7 bases fitting TRBD1. The CDR3 is 13 amino acids. CDR1 and CDR2 from the germline V gene are MNHEY and SVGEGT. Unmatched junction bases numbered 5, after V lost 7 bases and J lost 3 bases. In DNA, the CDR3 is TGTGCCAGCAAGTCAGGGGGGTACACTGAAGCTTTCTTT. This sequence encodes CASKSGGYTEAFF.

This clonotype was observed a few times. The genes are TRBV6-7 and TRBJ2-1; 9 positions agree with TRBD2. TRBV6-7 is noted as an ORF with a role that remains uncertain. This CDR3 comprises 17 residues. V trimming: 0 bases; J trimming: 6 bases; junction bases outside the gene matches: 9. The CDR3 region is CASSYSLAGRQRNEQFF. CDR3 nucleotide sequence: TGTGCCAGCAGTTACTCTCTAGCGGGACGACAGCGCAATGAGCAGTTCTTC.

In this sample, this clonotype turned up many times. V gene TRBV4-2 combines with J gene TRBJ2-3, with TRBD2 matching over 8 bases. Germline V CDR1 and CDR2: LGHNA, YNFKEQ. The CDR3 runs 17 residues. V lost 5 bases, J lost 2 bases, and 12 bases stayed unmatched. The CDR3 here is CASSAQPSGGYTDTQYF. The CDR3 DNA reads TGTGCCAGCAGCGCCCAGCCAAGCGGGGGATACACAGATACGCAGTATTTT.

This clonotype was found many times. The chain carries TRBV28 and TRBJ2-7, with D possibly being TRBD2 (6 bases). Germline lookup yields CDR1 MDHEN and CDR2 SYDVKM. Trimming stripped 3 bases from V and 7 bases from J, with 16 bases between. This CDR3 has 14 residues. The CDR3 sequence is CASSFFRGGREQYF. The CDR3 DNA reads TGTGCCAGCAGTTTCTTTCGGGGTGGGAGGGAGCAGTACTTC.

This clonotype was detected many times. The V call is TRBV7-9, the J call TRBJ2-1, with D unclear. Trimming removed 1 base at V and 4 bases at J, with 8 bases between. The germline V gene has CDR1 SEHNR and CDR2 FQNEAQ (reference sequence). CDR3 size: 14 residues. The CDR3 coding sequence is TGTGCCAGCAGCTTAGTTGTGGCATACAATGAGCAGTTCTTC. This gives the protein CASSLVVAYNEQFF.

There are a few counts of this clonotype. The J gene is TRBJ2-1, the V gene TRBV18; a weak D match, TRBD2 (6 bases). The CDR3 totals 18 residues. The germline V gene has CDR1 KGHSH and CDR2 LQKENI. Between the trimmed V and J ends, which lost 2 bases and 0 bases, there was a span of 17 bases. CDR3 region: CASSPGTGLPSSYNEQFF. CDR3 DNA: TGTGCCAGCTCACCAGGTACGGGACTGCCGAGCTCCTACAATGAGCAGTTCTTC.

There are many counts of this clonotype. The genes are TRBV7-2 and TRBJ2-1; a weak D match, TRBD2 (6 bases). Trimming stripped 1 base from V and 9 bases from J, with 19 bases between. The CDR3 loop spans 16 amino acids. Germline CDR1 reads SGHTA; CDR2 reads FQGNSA. CDR3 DNA: TGTGCCAGCAGCTTAGTGTGGTCTAGCGCGTGGGTTGAGCAGTTCTTC. This sequence encodes CASSLVWSSAWVEQFF. The full variable domain, its missing parts supplied by reference TRBV7-2 and TRBJ2-1, is GAGVSQSPSNKVTEKGKDVELRCDPISGHTALYWYRQSLGQGLEFLIYFQGNSAPDKSGLPSDRFSAERTGGSVSTLTIQRTQQEDSAVYLCASSLVWSSAWVEQFFGPGTRLTVL.

This clonotype was recorded a few times. The rearrangement links TRBV7-9 to TRBJ2-5, with 12 bases lining up with TRBD2. Trimming removed 2 bases from V and 3 bases from J; junction bases left unmatched: 7. The CDR3 runs to 17 residues. Germline CDR1 and CDR2: SEHNR and FQNEAQ (reference sequence). CDR3 in DNA: TGTGCCAGCAGCTTAACAGGACTAGCGGGAACCGAAGAGACCCAGTACTTC. It translates to CASSLTGLAGTEETQYF.

The chain joins TRBV5-1 to TRBJ1-2, with D possibly matching TRBD1 (5 bases). Looked up from germline, CDR1 is SGHRS and CDR2 is YFSETQ. V gave up 0 bases and J gave up 4 bases, with 16 bases separating them. This CDR3 has 16 amino acids. The CDR3 region is CASSLGDSFWAYGYTF. The CDR3 DNA is TGCGCCAGCAGCTTGGGCGACAGCTTTTGGGCCTATGGCTACACCTTC. Full variable domain (remainder filled in from reference TRBV5-1 and TRBJ1-2): KAGVTQTPRYLIKTRGQQVTLSCSPISGHRSVSWYQQTPGQGLQFLFEYFSETQRNKGNFPGRFSGRQFSNSRSEMNVSTLELGDSALYLCASSLGDSFWAYGYTFGSGTRLTVV.

This clonotype was seen many times. For the CDR3, the DNA is TGTGCCAGCAGCCAAGACCCCTACAATGAGCAGTTCTTC. Translation gives CASSQDPYNEQFF. This rearrangement joins TRBV5-6 to TRBJ2-1; D is undetermined. From germline, CDR1 is SGHDT and CDR2 YYEEEE. The CDR3 length is 13 residues. V was pared by 4 bases and J by 2 bases, with 7 bases between.

V and J are TRBV16 and TRBJ2-5, with TRBD1 matching 9 bases. Germline V lookup: CDR1 KGHSY, CDR2 FQNENV. V gave up 4 bases and J gave up 5 bases; unmatched junction bases: 5. The CDR3 is 14 amino acids. CDR3 nucleotide sequence: TGTGCCAGCAGCCCACAGGGGGCTCGGGAGACCCAGTACTTC. It codes for CASSPQGARETQYF.

This clonotype was counted ten times or more. This sequence joins TRBV5-1 and TRBJ1-2; TRBD1 agrees at 9 bases. This CDR3 contains 15 residues. CDR1 and CDR2 from the germline V gene are SGHRS and YFSETQ. V gave up 4 bases and J gave up 4 bases; unmatched junction bases: 8. DNA for the CDR3: TGCGCCAGCAGCCCCGGACAGGGGCCGGCCTATGGCTACACCTTC. Translating it yields CASSPGQGPAYGYTF.

This clonotype was picked up a small number of times. This chain connects TRBV20-1 to TRBJ1-2; the D is unclear. V lost 5 bases to trimming and J lost 6 bases, with 16 bases between them. Germline lookup yields CDR1 DFQATT and CDR2 SNEGSKA (reference sequence). The CDR3 consists of 13 residues. CDR3 in amino acids: CSAPIIFRDGYTF. CDR3 in DNA: TGCAGTGCTCCGATCATTTTCAGAGATGGCTACACCTTC.

The sample holds many counts of this clonotype. The genes are TRBV28 and TRBJ2-7; 8 nucleotides agree with TRBD1. The CDR3 length is 11 residues. V was pared by 7 bases and J by 13 bases, with 9 bases of the junction left unmatched. Germline CDR1 reads MDHEN; CDR2 reads SYDVKM. The CDR3: CASTSGQVCYF. The CDR3 coding sequence is TGTGCCAGCACCTCGGGACAGGTCTGTTACTTC.

This clonotype was seen more than once but under ten times. The chain has TRBV27 and TRBJ2-3; tentative D call: TRBD2 (5 bases). Germline CDR1 MNHEY, CDR2 SMNVEV (reference sequence). Trimming took 8 bases from V and 2 from J, leaving 14 bases between them. The CDR3 spans 14 residues. The CDR3 nucleotides are TGTGCCAGCGGGCGGGTCCCACCCACAGATACGCAGTATTTT. Its translation: CASGRVPPTDTQYF.

There are many counts of this clonotype. V usage is TRBV7-2 and J usage is TRBJ2-1, with D tentatively TRBD2 (6 bases). Trimming left V 1 base short and J 9 bases short, with 10 bases between. The germline V gene has CDR1 SGHTA and CDR2 FQGNSA. The length of the CDR3 is 13 residues. The CDR3 DNA reads TGTGCCAGCAGCTTAGAGTTCGGGGGTGAGCAGTTCTTC. Protein product: CASSLEFGGEQFF.

In its sample, this clonotype was seen many times. V is TRBV10-3 and J is TRBJ2-1; 10 bases are shared with TRBD2. V gave up 4 bases and J gave up 0 bases; unmatched junction bases: 9. CDR1 ENHRY and CDR2 SYGVKD come from the germline V gene. This CDR3 is built from 18 residues. The chain's CDR3 is CAISVYGASGSSYNEQFF. The CDR3 DNA is TGTGCCATCAGTGTCTATGGGGCTAGCGGGAGCTCCTACAATGAGCAGTTCTTC.

With regard to this clonotype: A junction end diverges from the germline sequence, so it may reflect a read error. J is TRBJ2-7 and V is TRBV14; D remains ambiguous. The germline V gene has CDR1 SGHDN and CDR2 FVKESK. The CDR3 is made up of 14 amino acids. In DNA, the CDR3 is TGTGCCAGCAGCAAAGATCCCCTTCAACCCGAGCAGTACTTC. Translation: CASSKDPLQPEQYF.